The present entry profiles one TCR beta chain with its context. The antigen it binds to is not known. Base quality data are lacking; no much larger clone is found one base away. CDR1 and CDR2, per the germline V gene (reference sequence), are GTSNPN and SVGIG. Counted from cysteine to phenylalanine, this CDR3 has 20 amino acids. Only the CDR3 part of the read is kept: 60 bases, read in frame from the first base. Here V drops 0 bases and J drops 9 bases, and the junction holds 21 bases not matched to any gene. The data originate from a study of beta chain features in type 1 diabetes listed by TCRdb under 2018. Describing the broader study: No differences in mean age, gender distribution, total cell number or subset yield were found between patients and healthy donors. A total of some 100,000,000 sorted cells were examined across all samples, and a strong correlation was observed between cell number per subset and RNA yield. In the study, TCRB repertoires of sorted circulating CD4+ T cell subsets from recently diagnosed type 1 diabetes patients were compared with those of matched healthy donors. Regulatory and stem cell-like memory subsets were obtained from only 8 patients and roughly 8 healthy donors, while naive and central memory subsets were obtained from all 30 or so donors.

Points the paper makes about the study in general: At VDJ recombination sites, patients with type 1 diabetes made fewer insertions and deleted more nucleotides, a pattern implying thymic rearrangement abnormalities. In all four CD4+ subsets, TCRB CDR3 length was moderately but significantly shorter in type 1 diabetes patients. Because small numbers of individuals were included in the HLA sub-analyses, any influence of HLA type on TCRB rearrangement was left unresolved. Because cDNA was sequenced instead of genomic DNA, highly expressing activated cells could be over-represented, though the groups showed no difference in activation or CD3 levels. Naive, central memory and regulatory TCRB repertoires appeared more similar among patients than among healthy donors. PCR may preferentially amplify shorter templates, but because patient and control samples were amplified and corrected together, any resulting skew would affect both groups equally.

All of the isolated RNA was reverse transcribed with the High Capacity cDNA Reverse Transcription Kit, so expressed TCRB transcripts were sequenced. Deep immunoSEQ sequencing was applied to naive, central memory and regulatory T cell samples, giving an average of around 3.8 million total reads per sample. Sorted cells were lysed in RLT buffer and RNA was extracted with DNase-treated RNeasy Micro or Mini kits, depending on cell number. To prevent cross-contamination, each cell subset was processed individually, whereas patient and healthy donor samples were processed jointly. The immunoSEQ multiplex PCR was used to amplify TCRB sequences from cDNA, generating 87-bp fragments that spanned the CDR3 region. Sequencing of the amplicons was performed on the Illumina HiSeq platform. Per the source publication's procedure: PCR bias was computationally corrected using synthetic template baselines, reads within Hamming distance 2 were collapsed, and singletons that could not be merged were discarded. By aligning reads against IMGT, V, D and J genes, CDR3 length, and insertions or deletions at six rearrangement sites were assigned. Within each subset, clonotype counts were normalized to sorted cell number, and only after that were true diversity and Gini coefficients computed with the tcR R package. The overlap coefficient, calculated on TCRB nucleotide sequences, was used to quantify repertoire sharing. Out-of-frame TCRB sequences from naive cells were analyzed to stand in for the pre-selection repertoire. TCRdb stores this immuneACCESS table with in-frame sequences only. Part of the clones is absent; in the studies checked, under half of the shortfall reflects unresolved V genes, and no reason is known for the rest. The DNA gave D and trimming, while V, J and clone size come from that table. In all, the sample holds around 310,000 clones, and 8% to 13% of those were seen once. Around 0.015% of the sample rests with the top ten.

A single peripheral blood draw of roughly 0.11 L on average was collected from each donor into heparinised tubes. A BD FACSAria II was used to sort naive, central memory, regulatory and stem cell-like memory CD4+ T cells with a panel that included CD45RO, CCR7, CD25, CD127, CD95 and CD27. Every sorted population had a purity above 95%. PBMCs were isolated immediately by Lymphoprep density gradient centrifugation and stained directly without culture. So that batch effects would be minimized, each experiment stained and sorted samples in pairs, pairing one healthy donor with one patient. Recombination joined TRBV30 with TRBJ2-3; 13 middle bases align to TRBD2. Sequenced material: naive CD4+ T cells from blood. Reading the label with the study, this specimen's cell subset or site is: true naive CD4+ T cells. The source of this sequence is a woman aged 25-40 years in good health. The nucleotide sequence reads as follows: TGTGCCTGGAGTGTTTACCACTTACGGACTAGCGGGAGTTTAGGAGTCACGCAGTATTTT. Its protein product is CAWSVYHLRTSGSLGVTQYF.